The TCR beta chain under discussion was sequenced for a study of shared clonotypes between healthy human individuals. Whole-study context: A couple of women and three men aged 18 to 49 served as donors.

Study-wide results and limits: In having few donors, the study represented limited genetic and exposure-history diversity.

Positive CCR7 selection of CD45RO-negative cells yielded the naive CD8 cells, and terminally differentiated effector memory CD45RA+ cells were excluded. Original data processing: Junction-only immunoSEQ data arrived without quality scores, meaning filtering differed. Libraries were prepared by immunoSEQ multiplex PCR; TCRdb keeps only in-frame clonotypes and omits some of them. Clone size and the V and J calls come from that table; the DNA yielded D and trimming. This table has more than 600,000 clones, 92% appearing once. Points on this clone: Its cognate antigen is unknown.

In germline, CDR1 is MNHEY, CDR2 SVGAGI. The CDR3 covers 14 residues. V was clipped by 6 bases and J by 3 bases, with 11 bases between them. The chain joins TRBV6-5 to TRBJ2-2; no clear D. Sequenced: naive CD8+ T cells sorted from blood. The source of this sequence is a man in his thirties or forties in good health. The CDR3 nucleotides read TGTGCCAGCAGAAGTGAGTACGACACCGGGGAGCTGTTTTTT. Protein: CASRSEYDTGELFF.